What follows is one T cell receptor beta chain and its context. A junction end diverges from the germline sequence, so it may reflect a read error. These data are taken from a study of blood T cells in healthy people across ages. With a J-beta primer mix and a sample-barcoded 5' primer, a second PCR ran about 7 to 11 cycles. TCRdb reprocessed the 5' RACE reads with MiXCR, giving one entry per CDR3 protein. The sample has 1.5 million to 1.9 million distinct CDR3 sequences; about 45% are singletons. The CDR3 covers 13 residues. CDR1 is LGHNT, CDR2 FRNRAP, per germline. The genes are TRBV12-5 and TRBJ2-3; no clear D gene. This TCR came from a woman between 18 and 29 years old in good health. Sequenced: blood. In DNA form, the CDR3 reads TGTGCTAGTGGTTGGTCTGCAAAAGATGCGCAGTATTTT. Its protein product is CASGWSAKDAQYF. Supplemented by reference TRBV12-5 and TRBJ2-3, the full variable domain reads DARVTQTPRHKVTEMGQEVTMRCQPILGHNTVFWYRQTMMQGLELLAYFRNRAPLDDSGMPKDRFSAEMPDATLATLKIQPSEPRDSAVYFCASGWSAKDAQYFGPGTRLTVL.